Sequencing of this T cell receptor beta chain was carried out in a study of cytomegalovirus exposure and HLA in healthy donors. Overall study results and limits: A few chains linked to CMV were shown in vitro to be specific for CMV antigens. The authors later found HLA-associated TCR beta chains more clonally expanded than equally common others.

Germline lookup yields CDR1 MNHNS and CDR2 SASEGT. The CDR3 runs 14 residues. V was trimmed by 6 bases and J by 4 bases, leaving 15 bases between them. Points on this clone: Its antigen is undetermined.

The PCR made use of 60 Vbeta and 13 Jbeta primers. Sequencing used immunoSEQ multiplex PCR; TCRdb keeps in-frame clones, though not all of them. The profile shows roughly 130,000 clones, about 80% of them singletons. The specimen was PBMCs. The chain combines TRBV6-1 with TRBJ1-2, with D possibly matching TRBD1 (5 bases). The origin of this receptor is a middle-aged man in good health and CMV-seronegative. The CDR3 coding sequence is TGTGCCAGCAGGGCCGGGGGGTCCCCCTATGGCTACACCTTC. It specifies CASRAGGSPYGYTF.